This entry describes one TCR beta chain. As yet, its antigen is unknown. Sequenced by immunoSEQ multiplex PCR; TCRdb stores in-frame clones only, minus some. The sample has some 35,000 clones; less than 85% are singletons. The sample belongs to a study of OX40 agonist ivuxolimab in advanced cancers. Whole-study findings and limits: Partial responders dosed at 0.1-3.0 mg/kg displayed clonal expansion ranking among the lowest.

V dropped 0 bases and J dropped 6 bases, with 11 bases sitting between them. The CDR3 has 14 amino acids. Germline V CDR1 and CDR2: LGHNA, YNFKEQ. The chain has TRBV4-2 and TRBJ1-2; tentatively, D is TRBD1 (5 bases). The material was CD4+ or CD8+ T cells sorted from blood, obtained in a trial of the OX40 agonist ivuxolimab. The receptor was isolated from an adult with an advanced solid tumor such as melanoma, head and neck, liver or kidney cancer. The CDR3 region has the DNA TGTGCCAGCAGCCAAGAATGGCAGGGCAATGGCTACACCTTC. This encodes CASSQEWQGNGYTF.